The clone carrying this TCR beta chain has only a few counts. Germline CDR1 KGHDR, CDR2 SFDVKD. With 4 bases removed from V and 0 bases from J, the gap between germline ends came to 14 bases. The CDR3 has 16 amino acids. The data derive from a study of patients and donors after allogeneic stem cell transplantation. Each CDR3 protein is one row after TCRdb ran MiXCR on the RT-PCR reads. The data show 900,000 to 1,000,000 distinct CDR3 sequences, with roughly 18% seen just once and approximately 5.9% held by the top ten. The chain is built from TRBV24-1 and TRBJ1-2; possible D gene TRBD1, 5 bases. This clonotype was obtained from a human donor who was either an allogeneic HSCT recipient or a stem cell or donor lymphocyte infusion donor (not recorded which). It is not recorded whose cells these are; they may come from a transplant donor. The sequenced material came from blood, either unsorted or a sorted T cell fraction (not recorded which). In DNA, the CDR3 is TGTGCCACCAGTGACTGGACGGTGGGGGCTAACTATGGCTACACCTTC. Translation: CATSDWTVGANYGYTF.